Described below is a single TCR beta chain sequence and its context. This sample was taken from a study of blood T cell repertoires in COVID-19. Study-level information: Samples taken during acute and convalescent COVID-19 were collected in the United States, Italy and Spain. The cDNA or gDNA used as material had been derived from T cells, B-cell-depleted T cells, or PBMCs.

Study processing details: Amplifying reference gene primers gave estimates of nucleated cell counts. Sequencing was performed with immunoSEQ multiplex PCR; in TCRdb, only in-frame clones are kept and a portion is missing. The V and J calls and the clone size are those of that table, but D and trimming were determined from the DNA. The sample includes approximately 130,000 clones, around 85% of them seen just once. V lost 0 bases and J lost 3; bases outside the gene matches: 10. Germline V lookup: CDR1 LNHDA, CDR2 SQIVND (reference sequence). The CDR3 spans 18 residues. The chain links TRBV19 to TRBJ2-7; 11 bases agree with TRBD2. The clonotype was recovered from a woman in her fifties or sixties who had recovered from COVID-19. Sequenced sample: peripheral blood. The CDR3 nucleotides read TGTGCCAGTAGTATAGACGGGACTAGCGGCTACATTAACTACGAGCAGTACTTC. This translates into CASSIDGTSGYINYEQYF.